Listed below are T cell receptor beta chains from one sample, sequenced in a study of blood T cell repertoires in COVID-19. Some clones are missing from TCRdb's copy, which holds only in-frame ones; the method was immunoSEQ multiplex PCR. The sample contains roughly 180,000 clones, 80% to 90% of which appear only once. What was sequenced was peripheral blood. These TCRs come from a man aged 35 to 55 who had recovered from COVID-19. Each CDR3 is given with its conserved first and last residue. Fields, in order: V gene, D gene, J gene, clone size, CDR3 protein, CDR3 DNA. D genes are given only for firm matches. The size field is filled for only some rows; it gives once, few, many or a size class.

TRBV3-1/TRBV3-2,NA,TRBJ2-5,NA,CASSNKETQYF,TGTGCCAGCTCAAACAAAGAGACCCAGTACTTC
TRBV7-2,TRBD2,TRBJ2-1,NA,CASGLAGSDEQFF,TGTGCCAGTGGACTAGCGGGATCCGATGAGCAGTTCTTC
TRBV7-6,TRBD1,TRBJ2-1,NA,CASSETGGTYNEQFF,TGTGCCAGCAGCGAGACAGGGGGCACCTACAATGAGCAGTTCTTC
TRBV19,NA,TRBJ1-4,NA,CASSGSIGAGEKLFF,TGTGCCAGTAGTGGCAGTATCGGGGCGGGAGAAAAACTGTTTTTT
TRBV27,NA,TRBJ2-3,NA,CASSNTRSTDTQYF,TGTGCCAGCAGTAATACCCGGAGCACAGATACGCAGTATTTT
TRBV6-1,NA,TRBJ1-1,NA,CASSVIRAQLGEAFF,TGTGCCAGCAGTGTAATCCGGGCCCAACTAGGTGAAGCTTTCTTT
TRBV5-8,NA,TRBJ1-1,NA,CASSLPGMNTEAFF,TGTGCCAGCAGCTTGCCGGGTATGAACACTGAAGCTTTCTTT
TRBV20-1,NA,TRBJ1-2,NA,CSASSRAGGYTF,TGCAGTGCTAGTAGCAGGGCAGGGGGCTACACCTTC
TRBV4-2,TRBD2,TRBJ2-1,NA,CASSQASGSSYNEQFF,TGTGCCAGCAGCCAGGCTAGCGGGAGCTCCTACAATGAGCAGTTCTTC
TRBV9,NA,TRBJ1-2,NA,CASSVGQAVNYGYTF,TGTGCCAGCAGCGTAGGACAGGCAGTTAACTATGGCTACACCTTC
TRBV6-5,TRBD1,TRBJ1-2,NA,CASSYRGQVYGYTF,TGTGCCAGCAGCTACAGGGGCCAGGTCTATGGCTACACCTTC
TRBV19,NA,TRBJ1-2,NA,CASRTVSYGYTF,TGTGCCAGTAGGACAGTCTCCTATGGCTACACCTTC
TRBV7-2,TRBD2,TRBJ2-3,NA,CASSSRTSGGSDTQYF,TGTGCCAGCAGCTCGAGGACTAGCGGGGGTTCAGATACGCAGTATTTT
TRBV27,NA,TRBJ1-2,NA,CASRDLGRTYGYTF,TGTGCCAGCAGGGATTTGGGGCGGACCTATGGCTACACCTTC
TRBV13,NA,TRBJ1-2,NA,CASSLRGVGAYGYTF,TGTGCCAGCAGCTTACGTGGAGTGGGGGCATACGGCTACACCTTC
TRBV7-9,NA,TRBJ1-1,NA,CASSLEGGLKAFF,TGTGCCAGCAGCTTAGAAGGCGGATTAAAAGCTTTCTTT
TRBV30,NA,TRBJ2-7,NA,CAWSVPAGYYEQYF,TGTGCCTGGAGTGTACCGGCAGGTTACTACGAGCAGTACTTC
TRBV25-1,TRBD2,TRBJ2-1,once,CASSEFGSSGSDEQFF,TGTGCCAGCAGTGAATTTGGGTCTAGCGGGAGCGATGAGCAGTTCTTC
TRBV7-2,NA,TRBJ1-6,few,CASSFRTDNSPLHF,TGTGCCAGCAGCTTCCGGACAGATAATTCACCCCTCCACTTT
TRBV11-3,NA,TRBJ2-1,NA,CASSAGVYEQFF,TGTGCCAGCAGCGCAGGGGTTTATGAGCAGTTCTTC
TRBV28,TRBD1,TRBJ2-7,once,CASSLVEQGGDEQYF,TGTGCCAGCAGTTTAGTGGAACAGGGGGGAGATGAGCAGTACTTC
TRBV18,NA,TRBJ1-1,NA,CASSPLEGSTEAFF,TGTGCCAGCTCACCCCTGGAAGGGAGCACTGAAGCTTTCTTT
TRBV7-6,TRBD2,TRBJ2-5,NA,CASSSSTGGETQYF,TGTGCCAGCAGCTCGTCGACGGGGGGAGAGACCCAGTACTTC
TRBV3-1/TRBV3-2,NA,TRBJ2-5,NA,CASSQVLNAPQETQYF,TGTGCCAGCAGCCAAGTACTTAATGCTCCTCAAGAGACCCAGTACTTC
TRBV5-1,NA,TRBJ2-5,NA,CASSLAGGGTQYF,TGCGCCAGCAGCTTGGCAGGAGGTGGGACCCAGTACTTC
TRBV5-4,TRBD2,TRBJ2-2,NA,CASSPELAGGRNTGELFF,TGTGCCAGCAGCCCGGAACTAGCGGGGGGCCGGAACACCGGGGAGCTGTTTTTT
TRBV3-1/TRBV3-2,TRBD1,TRBJ2-3,NA,CASSQDPSTGWEDTQYF,TGTGCCAGCAGCCAAGATCCGTCGACAGGGTGGGAAGATACGCAGTATTTT
TRBV3-1/TRBV3-2,NA,TRBJ2-3,NA,CASSQGQIPDTQYF,TGTGCCAGCAGCCAAGGACAGATCCCAGATACGCAGTATTTT
TRBV7-9,NA,TRBJ1-4,few,CASSSTRDANEKLFF,TGTGCCAGCAGCTCTACCAGGGATGCTAATGAAAAACTGTTTTTT
TRBV5-4,NA,TRBJ1-2,few,CASSSRGYGYTF,TGTGCCAGCAGCTCCCGGGGTTATGGCTACACCTTC
TRBV5-4,TRBD1,TRBJ1-1,few,CASSFDRVTEAFF,TGTGCCAGCAGCTTTGACAGGGTTACTGAAGCTTTCTTT
TRBV4-2,TRBD2,TRBJ2-1,NA,CASSHLTSGGLGDEQFF,TGTGCCAGCAGCCACCTGACTAGCGGGGGCCTCGGGGATGAGCAGTTCTTC
TRBV28,TRBD1,TRBJ2-7,NA,CASSLVKDRGHEQYF,TGTGCCAGCAGTTTGGTGAAGGACAGGGGCCACGAGCAGTACTTC
TRBV7-2,TRBD1,TRBJ2-7,NA,CASSFTGGSYEQYF,TGTGCCAGCAGCTTCACAGGGGGCTCCTACGAGCAGTACTTC
TRBV19,NA,TRBJ1-5,NA,CASSESGQPQHF,TGTGCCAGTAGTGAGAGCGGCCAGCCCCAGCATTTT
TRBV25-1,NA,TRBJ2-2,NA,CASTPQRNTGELFF,TGTGCCAGCACCCCTCAGCGGAACACCGGGGAGCTGTTTTTT
TRBV7-9,TRBD1,TRBJ1-1,NA,CASSGDSRAEAFF,TGTGCCAGCAGCGGGGACAGTCGGGCTGAAGCTTTCTTT
TRBV5-4,TRBD2,TRBJ2-2,NA,CASSSLAGNTGELFF,TGTGCCAGCAGCTCCTTAGCGGGAAACACCGGGGAGCTGTTTTTT
TRBV2,TRBD1,TRBJ2-7,NA,CASRVDRGSSYEQYF,TGTGCCAGCAGGGTGGACAGGGGAAGCTCCTACGAGCAGTACTTC
TRBV28,NA,TRBJ1-5,NA,CASSLPGWSNQPQHF,TGTGCCAGCAGTTTACCGGGGTGGAGCAATCAGCCCCAGCATTTT
TRBV5-1,TRBD1,TRBJ2-3,NA,CASSQGQRTDTQYF,TGCGCCAGCAGCCAGGGACAGAGGACAGATACGCAGTATTTT
TRBV2,TRBD1,TRBJ1-5,NA,CASEGDRDQPQHF,TGTGCGAGCGAAGGGGACAGGGATCAGCCCCAGCATTTT
TRBV10-3,NA,TRBJ2-3,NA,CAIQSGSTDTQYF,TGTGCCATCCAGAGCGGGAGCACAGATACGCAGTATTTT
TRBV11-3,NA,TRBJ1-1,NA,CASSRSGMNTEAFF,TGTGCCAGCAGCCGGTCAGGGATGAACACTGAAGCTTTCTTT